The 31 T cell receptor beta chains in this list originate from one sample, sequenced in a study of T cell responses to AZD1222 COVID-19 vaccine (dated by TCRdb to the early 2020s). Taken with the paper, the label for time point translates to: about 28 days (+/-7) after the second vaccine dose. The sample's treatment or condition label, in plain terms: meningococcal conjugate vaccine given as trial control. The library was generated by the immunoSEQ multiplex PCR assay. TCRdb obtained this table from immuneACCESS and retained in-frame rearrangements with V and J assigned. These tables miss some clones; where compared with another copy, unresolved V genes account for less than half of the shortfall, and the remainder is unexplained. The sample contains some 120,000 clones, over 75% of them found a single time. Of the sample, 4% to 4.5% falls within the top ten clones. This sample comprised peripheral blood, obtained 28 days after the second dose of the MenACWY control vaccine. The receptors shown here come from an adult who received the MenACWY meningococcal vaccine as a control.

The CDR3 bases are TGTGCCATTTCCGGGACAGGGGAATACGAGCAGTACGTC. It translates to CAISGTGEYEQYV. V is TRBV10-3 and J is TRBJ2-7; 10 bases are shared with TRBD1. V lost 9 bases and J lost 4; bases outside the gene matches: 6. This CDR3 spans 13 amino acids. Germline loops: CDR1 ENHRY, CDR2 SYGVKD.

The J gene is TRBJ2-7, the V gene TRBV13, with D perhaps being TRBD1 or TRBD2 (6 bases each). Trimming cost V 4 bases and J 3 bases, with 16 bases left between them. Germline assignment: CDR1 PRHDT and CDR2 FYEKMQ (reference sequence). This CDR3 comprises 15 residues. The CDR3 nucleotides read TGTGCCAGCAGCTCGGGGGCCAGTCCCCTCTACGAGCAGTACTTC. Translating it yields CASSSGASPLYEQYF.

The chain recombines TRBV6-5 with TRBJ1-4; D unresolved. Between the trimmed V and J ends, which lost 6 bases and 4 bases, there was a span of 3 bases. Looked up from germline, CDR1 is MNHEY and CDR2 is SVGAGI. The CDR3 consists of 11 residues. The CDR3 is CASSFNEKLFF. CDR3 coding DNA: TGTGCCAGCAGCTTTAATGAAAAACTGTTTTTT.

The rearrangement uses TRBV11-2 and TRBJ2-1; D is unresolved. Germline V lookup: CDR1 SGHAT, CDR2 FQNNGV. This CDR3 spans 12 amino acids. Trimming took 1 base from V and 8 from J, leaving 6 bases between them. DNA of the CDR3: TGTGCCAGCAGCTTAGGTAGTTATGAGCAGTTCTTC. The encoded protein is CASSLGSYEQFF.

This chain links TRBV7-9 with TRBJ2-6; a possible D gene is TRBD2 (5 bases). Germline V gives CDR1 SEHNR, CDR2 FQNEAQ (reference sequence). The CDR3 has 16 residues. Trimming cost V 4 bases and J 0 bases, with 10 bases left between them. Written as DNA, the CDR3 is TGTGCCAGCAGCTGGGGAGCCAGCTCTGGGGCCAACGTCCTGACTTTC. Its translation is CASSWGASSGANVLTF.

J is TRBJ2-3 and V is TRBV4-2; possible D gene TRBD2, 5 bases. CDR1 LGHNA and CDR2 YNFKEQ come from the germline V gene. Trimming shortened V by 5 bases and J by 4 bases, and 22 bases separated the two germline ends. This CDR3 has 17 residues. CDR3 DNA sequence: TGTGCCAGCAGCGAAGCCACGGCAAGCGGAGCACCAGATACGCAGTATTTT. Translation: CASSEATASGAPDTQYF.

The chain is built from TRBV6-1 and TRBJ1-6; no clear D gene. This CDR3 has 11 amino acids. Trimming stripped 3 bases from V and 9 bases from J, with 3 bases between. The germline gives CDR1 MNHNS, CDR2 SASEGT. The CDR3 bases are TGTGCCAGCAGTGAGTCTTCACCCCTCCACTTT. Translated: CASSESSPLHF.

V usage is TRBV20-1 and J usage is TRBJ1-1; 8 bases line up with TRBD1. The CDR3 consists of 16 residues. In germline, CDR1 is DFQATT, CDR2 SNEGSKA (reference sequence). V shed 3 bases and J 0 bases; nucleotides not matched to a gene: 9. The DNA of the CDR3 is TGCAGTGCTAGTCGACAGGGGCGCTCGGTGAACACTGAAGCTTTCTTT. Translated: CSASRQGRSVNTEAFF.

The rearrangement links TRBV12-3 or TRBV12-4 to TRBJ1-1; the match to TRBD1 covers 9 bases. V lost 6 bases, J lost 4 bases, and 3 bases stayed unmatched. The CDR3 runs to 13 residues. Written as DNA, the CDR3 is TGTGCCAGCAGCCGGACAGGGGTCACTGAAGCTTTCTTT. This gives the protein CASSRTGVTEAFF.

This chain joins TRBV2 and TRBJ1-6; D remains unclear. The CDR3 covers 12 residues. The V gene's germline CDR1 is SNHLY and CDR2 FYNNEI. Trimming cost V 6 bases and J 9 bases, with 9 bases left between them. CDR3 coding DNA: TGTGCCAGCAGAGCCGGACCTTCACCCCTCCACTTT. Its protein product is CASRAGPSPLHF. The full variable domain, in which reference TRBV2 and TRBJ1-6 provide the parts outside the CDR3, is EPEVTQTPSHQVTQMGQEVILRCVPISNHLYFYWYRQILGQKVEFLVSFYNNEISEKSEIFDDQFSVERPDGSNFTLKIRSTKLEDSAMYFCASRAGPSPLHFGNGTRLTVT.

The CDR3, as DNA: TGTGCCAGCAGACTACAAGAGACCCAGTACTTC. As protein: CASRLQETQYF. J is TRBJ2-5 and V is TRBV12-3 or TRBV12-4; the D is unclear. Deletions cut 6 bases from V and 2 bases from J, with 4 bases between. There are 11 residues in the CDR3.

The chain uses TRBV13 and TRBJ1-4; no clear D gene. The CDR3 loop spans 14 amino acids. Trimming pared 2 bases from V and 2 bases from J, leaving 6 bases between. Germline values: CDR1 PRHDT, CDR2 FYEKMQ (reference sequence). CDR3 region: CASSLRVTNEKLFF. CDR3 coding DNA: TGTGCCAGCAGCTTACGGGTGACTAATGAAAAACTGTTTTTT.

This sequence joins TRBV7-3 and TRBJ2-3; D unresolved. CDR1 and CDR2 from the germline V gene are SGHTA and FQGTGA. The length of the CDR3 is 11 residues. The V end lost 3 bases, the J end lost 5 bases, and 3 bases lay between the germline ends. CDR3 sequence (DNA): TGTGCCAGCAGCTTGCAAGATACGCAGTATTTT. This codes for CASSLQDTQYF. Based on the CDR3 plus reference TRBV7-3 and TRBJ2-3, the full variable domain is GAGVSQTPSNKVTEKGKYVELRCDPISGHTALYWYRQSLGQGPEFLIYFQGTGAADDSGLPNDRFFAVRPEGSVSTLKIQRTERGDSAVYLCASSLQDTQYFGPGTRLTVL.

CDR3 DNA sequence: TGCGCCAGCAGCTTGGGGACCTCTCTTAATTCACCCCTCCACTTT. Translating gives CASSLGTSLNSPLHF. This chain uses TRBV5-1 with TRBJ1-6; D remains unclear. V gave up 0 bases and J gave up 6 bases, with 10 bases separating them. The CDR3 spans 15 residues. Germline V lookup: CDR1 SGHRS, CDR2 YFSETQ.

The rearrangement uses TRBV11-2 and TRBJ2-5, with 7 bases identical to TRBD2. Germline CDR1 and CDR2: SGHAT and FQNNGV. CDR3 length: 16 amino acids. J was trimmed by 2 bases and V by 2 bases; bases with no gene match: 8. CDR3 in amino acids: CASSLLSGLLQETQYF. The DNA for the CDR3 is TGTGCCAGCAGCTTACTGTCGGGACTATTACAAGAGACCCAGTACTTC.

The CDR3 DNA follows: TGTGCCACCAGTGACCCCTCGTACTCAGGCCGGAACACCGGGGAGCTGTTTTTT. Protein product: CATSDPSYSGRNTGELFF. The chain carries TRBV24-1 and TRBJ2-2; no definite D call. Germline V lookup: CDR1 KGHDR, CDR2 SFDVKD. V was cut by 4 bases and J by 1 base, with 18 bases left in between. The CDR3 has 18 residues.

CDR3 region: CASRDRAMTDTQYF. CDR3 nucleotide sequence: TGTGCCAGCAGAGACAGGGCGATGACAGATACGCAGTATTTT. This chain joins TRBV6-5 and TRBJ2-3; 7 bases match TRBD1. J was trimmed by 3 bases and V by 6 bases; bases with no gene match: 6. The CDR3 is made up of 14 amino acids. Germline V gene data show CDR1 as MNHEY and CDR2 as SVGAGI.

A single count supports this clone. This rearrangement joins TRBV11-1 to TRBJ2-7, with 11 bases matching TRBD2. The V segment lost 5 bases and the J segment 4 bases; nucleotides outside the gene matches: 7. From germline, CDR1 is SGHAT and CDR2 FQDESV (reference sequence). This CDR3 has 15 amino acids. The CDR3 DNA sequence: TGTGCCAGCAGCCACGGGACTAGCGGAGCGTACGAGCAGTACTTC. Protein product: CASSHGTSGAYEQYF.

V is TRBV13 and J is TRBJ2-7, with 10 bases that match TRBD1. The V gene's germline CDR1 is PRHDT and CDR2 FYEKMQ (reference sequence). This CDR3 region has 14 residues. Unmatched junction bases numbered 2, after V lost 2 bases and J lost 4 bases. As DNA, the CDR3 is TGTGCCAGCAGCTTACGGGACAGGGGTTACGAGCAGTACTTC. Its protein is CASSLRDRGYEQYF.

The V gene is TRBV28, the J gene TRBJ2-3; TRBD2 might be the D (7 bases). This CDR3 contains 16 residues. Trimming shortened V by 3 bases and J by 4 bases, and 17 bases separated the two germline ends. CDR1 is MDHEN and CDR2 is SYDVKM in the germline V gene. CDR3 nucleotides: TGTGCCAGCAGTTTTCAAAGGGGGGGCGAAGCAGATACGCAGTATTTT. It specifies CASSFQRGGEADTQYF.

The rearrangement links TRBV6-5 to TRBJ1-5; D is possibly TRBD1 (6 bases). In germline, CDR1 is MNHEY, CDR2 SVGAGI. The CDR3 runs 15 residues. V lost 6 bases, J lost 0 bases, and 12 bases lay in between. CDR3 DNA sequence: TGTGCCAGCAGCCGGGGGGGCCTTAGCAATCAGCCCCAGCATTTT. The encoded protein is CASSRGGLSNQPQHF.

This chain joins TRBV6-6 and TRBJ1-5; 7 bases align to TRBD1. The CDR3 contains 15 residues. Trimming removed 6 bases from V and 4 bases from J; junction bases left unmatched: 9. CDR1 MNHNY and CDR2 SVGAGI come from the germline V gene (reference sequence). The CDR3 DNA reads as TGTGCCAGCAGCCCGGGGACAGTCTATAATCAGCCCCAGCATTTT. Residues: CASSPGTVYNQPQHF.

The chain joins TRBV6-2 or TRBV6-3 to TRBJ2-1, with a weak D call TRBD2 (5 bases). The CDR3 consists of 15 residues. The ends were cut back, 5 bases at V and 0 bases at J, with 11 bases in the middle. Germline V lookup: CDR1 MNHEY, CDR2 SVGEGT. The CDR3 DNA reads TGTGCCAGCAGTCCCAGCGGAAGCTCCTACAATGAGCAGTTCTTC. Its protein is CASSPSGSSYNEQFF.

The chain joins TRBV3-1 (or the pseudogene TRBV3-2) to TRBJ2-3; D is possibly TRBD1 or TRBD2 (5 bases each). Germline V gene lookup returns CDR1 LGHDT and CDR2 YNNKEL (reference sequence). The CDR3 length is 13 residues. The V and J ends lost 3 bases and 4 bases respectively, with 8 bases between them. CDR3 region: CASSHRDPDTQYF. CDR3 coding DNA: TGTGCCAGCAGCCACAGGGACCCAGATACGCAGTATTTT.

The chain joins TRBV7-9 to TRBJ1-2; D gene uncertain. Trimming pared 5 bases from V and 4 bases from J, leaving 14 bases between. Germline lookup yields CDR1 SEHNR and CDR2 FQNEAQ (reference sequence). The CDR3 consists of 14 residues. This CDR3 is CASSLDPSTYGYTF. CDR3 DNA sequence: TGTGCCAGCAGCCTGGACCCCTCTACCTATGGCTACACCTTC.

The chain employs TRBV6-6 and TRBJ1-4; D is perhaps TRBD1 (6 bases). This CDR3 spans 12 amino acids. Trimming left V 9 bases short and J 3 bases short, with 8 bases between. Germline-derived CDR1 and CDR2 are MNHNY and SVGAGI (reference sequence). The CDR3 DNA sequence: TGTGCCAGTGGGGGCTCTAATGAAAAACTGTTTTTT. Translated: CASGGSNEKLFF.

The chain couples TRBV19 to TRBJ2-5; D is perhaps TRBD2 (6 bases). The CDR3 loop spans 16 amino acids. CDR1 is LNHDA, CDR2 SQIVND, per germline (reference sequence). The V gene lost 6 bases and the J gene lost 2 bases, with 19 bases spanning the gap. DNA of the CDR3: TGTGCCAGTAGCCCCTTGGGGGGATCTAGGCAAGAGACCCAGTACTTC. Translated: CASSPLGGSRQETQYF.

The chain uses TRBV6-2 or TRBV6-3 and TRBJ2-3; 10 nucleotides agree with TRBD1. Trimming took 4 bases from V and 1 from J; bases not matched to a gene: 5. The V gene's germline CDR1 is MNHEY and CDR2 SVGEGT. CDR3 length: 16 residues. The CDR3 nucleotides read TGTGCCAGCAGTTGGGACAGGGGACTGGGCACAGATACGCAGTATTTT. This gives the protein CASSWDRGLGTDTQYF.

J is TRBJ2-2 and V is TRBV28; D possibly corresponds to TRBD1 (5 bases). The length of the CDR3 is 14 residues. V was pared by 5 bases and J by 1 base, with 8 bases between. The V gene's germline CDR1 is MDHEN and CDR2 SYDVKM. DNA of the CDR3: TGTGCCAGCAGTATGACAGTGAACACCGGGGAGCTGTTTTTT. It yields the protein CASSMTVNTGELFF.

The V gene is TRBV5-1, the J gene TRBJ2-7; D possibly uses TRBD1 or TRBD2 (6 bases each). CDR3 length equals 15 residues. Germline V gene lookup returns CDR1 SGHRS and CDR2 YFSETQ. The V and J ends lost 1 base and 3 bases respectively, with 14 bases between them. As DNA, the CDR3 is TGCGCCAGCAGCTTGTGGGGGGCGCCGGGCTACGAGCAGTACTTC. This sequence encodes CASSLWGAPGYEQYF.

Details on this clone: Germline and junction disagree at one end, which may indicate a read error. The CDR3 here is CSPSHPGGFSYEQYF. As DNA, the CDR3 is TGCAGTCCTAGTCACCCGGGAGGTTTCTCCTACGAGCAGTACTTC. The genes are TRBV20-1 and TRBJ2-7; 7 bases agree with TRBD2. In germline, CDR1 is DFQATT, CDR2 SNEGSKA (reference sequence). This CDR3 has 15 residues.